Presented here are 14 T cell receptor beta chains from one specimen sequenced in a study of PD-1 blockade in classical Hodgkin lymphoma. Time point denoted: cycle 4 day 1 (C4D1), after 6 weeks of nivolumab. Every one of the patients relapsed after autologous stem cell transplantation (brentuximab vedotin exposure was variable). Sequencing used immunoSEQ multiplex PCR; TCRdb keeps in-frame clones, though not all of them. This table holds 43,000 or so clones, over 75% found once. Sequences were derived from peripheral blood mononuclear cells (PBMCs), sampled before the fourth cycle of nivolumab. The receptors come from a human donor with classical Hodgkin lymphoma.

V and J are TRBV28 and TRBJ1-2; TRBD1 might be the D (5 bases). Germline CDR1 reads MDHEN; CDR2 reads SYDVKM. V was pared by 4 bases and J by 3 bases, with 15 bases between. The CDR3 spans 15 residues. The CDR3 spells CASSSTSGGDYGYTF. CDR3 in DNA: TGTGCCAGCAGTTCTACTTCGGGAGGGGACTATGGCTACACCTTC.

CDR3 in DNA: TGTGCCAGCAGCTTAGCCGACAGGGTCACCACAGATACGCAGTATTTT. Amino acid sequence: CASSLADRVTTDTQYF. V gene TRBV7-6 combines with J gene TRBJ2-3, with 7 bases aligning to TRBD1. J was trimmed by 2 bases and V by 0 bases; bases with no gene match: 5. The CDR3 covers 16 residues. Germline loops: CDR1 SGHVS, CDR2 FNYEAQ.

The chain combines TRBV27 with TRBJ1-1; D not resolved. This CDR3 has 17 amino acids. V lost 2 bases and J 4 bases, leaving 20 bases between the germline ends. The germline gives CDR1 MNHEY, CDR2 SMNVEV (reference sequence). Written as DNA, the CDR3 is TGTGCCAGCAGTTTACCCCCCCTACCAGAGGCCCTCACTGAAGCTTTCTTT. Its translation is CASSLPPLPEALTEAFF.

The genes are TRBV7-9 and TRBJ2-3; 12 positions match TRBD2. This CDR3 contains 16 residues. The germline V gene has CDR1 SEHNR and CDR2 FQNEAQ (reference sequence). J lost 4 bases, V lost 5 bases, and 7 bases had no gene match. This chain's CDR3 is CASSKGLAGIADTQYF. CDR3 nucleotides: TGTGCCAGCAGCAAAGGACTAGCGGGGATAGCAGATACGCAGTATTTT. Full variable domain (remainder filled in from reference TRBV7-9 and TRBJ2-3): DTGVSQNPRHKITKRGQNVTFRCDPISEHNRLYWYRQTLGQGPEFLTYFQNEAQLEKSRLLSDRFSAERPKGSFSTLEIQRTEQGDSAMYLCASSKGLAGIADTQYFGPGTRLTVL.

This clone appeared a single time. CDR3 in DNA: TGTGCCAGCAGCCCCTTACAGGGAAACTATGGCTACACCTTC. Protein product: CASSPLQGNYGYTF. This chain links TRBV6-6 with TRBJ1-2; weak D call: TRBD1 (6 bases). CDR1 is MNHNY, CDR2 SVGAGI, per germline (reference sequence). This CDR3 has 14 residues. The ends were cut back, 6 bases at V and 2 bases at J, with 13 bases in the middle.

This clone was counted once. The rearrangement uses TRBV6-1 and TRBJ2-1, with 8 positions matching TRBD1. Germline V gene lookup returns CDR1 MNHNS and CDR2 SASEGT. CDR3 length: 13 amino acids. The ends lost 7 bases at V and 10 bases at J; junction bases unmatched: 9. The CDR3, as DNA: TGTGCCAGCACCCGAGAGACAGGGGTCGAGCAGTTCTTC. Residues: CASTRETGVEQFF.

This clone is a singleton in its sample. J is TRBJ1-1 and V is TRBV10-3, with D tentatively TRBD1 (5 bases). V was trimmed by 9 bases and J by 1 base, leaving 12 bases between them. Per the germline V gene, CDR1 is ENHRY and CDR2 is SYGVKD. CDR3 length: 13 residues. CDR3: CAMRDRKNTEAFF. CDR3 DNA sequence: TGTGCCATGCGTGACAGAAAGAACACTGAAGCTTTCTTT.

CDR3 nucleotides: TGTGCCATCATAACTCAGGGCTTAACTGAAGCTTTCTTT. Translated: CAIITQGLTEAFF. This chain connects TRBV10-3 to TRBJ1-1, with D perhaps TRBD1 (5 bases). There are 13 residues in the CDR3. The V end was cut by 7 bases, the J end by 5 bases, with 14 bases between. Germline V CDR1 and CDR2: ENHRY, SYGVKD.

The rearrangement links TRBV13 to TRBJ1-2; no clear D. The CDR3 has 14 residues. V gave up 4 bases and J gave up 7 bases, with 16 bases separating them. Per the germline V gene, CDR1 is PRHDT and CDR2 is FYEKMQ (reference sequence). The CDR3, as DNA: TGTGCCAGCAGCTCGGACGGACCTTTACGTGGCTACACCTTC. Its protein is CASSSDGPLRGYTF.

This clone was seen a few times. This chain links TRBV4-3 with TRBJ2-5, with D possibly matching TRBD2 (5 bases). V lost 1 base, J lost 5 bases, and 8 bases lay in between. Germline lookup yields CDR1 LGHNA and CDR2 YSLEER. The CDR3 consists of 13 residues. CDR3 sequence: CASSQVRGETQYF. The CDR3 nucleotides read TGCGCCAGCAGCCAAGTAAGAGGGGAGACCCAGTACTTC.

The rearrangement joins TRBV28 to TRBJ1-1; D not resolved. Trimming removed 3 bases at V and 2 bases at J, with 7 bases between. CDR3 length equals 13 residues. CDR1 is MDHEN, CDR2 SYDVKM, per germline. CDR3 in amino acids: CASSLRTNTEAFF. In DNA, the CDR3 is TGTGCCAGCAGTTTGCGGACCAACACTGAAGCTTTCTTT.

This chain links TRBV4-2 with TRBJ1-3; TRBD1 might be the D (5 bases). Trimming shortened V by 1 base and J by 16 bases, and 29 bases separated the two germline ends. The CDR3 runs 17 residues. Germline lookup yields CDR1 LGHNA and CDR2 YNFKEQ. The CDR3 loop is CASSQAPTRKTPGEIYF. Here the CDR3 DNA reads TGTGCCAGCAGCCAAGCACCTACCCGCAAAACACCGGGGGAGATTTATTTT.

This chain uses TRBV9 with TRBJ1-1; unclear D gene. Trimming took 4 bases from V and 1 from J, leaving 11 bases between them. CDR1 is SGDLS and CDR2 is YYNGEE in the germline V gene. The CDR3 loop spans 14 amino acids. In nucleotides, the CDR3 is TGTGCCAGCAGCCCATTTCAAGGGAACACTGAAGCTTTCTTT. Translation gives CASSPFQGNTEAFF.

V usage is TRBV6-5 and J usage is TRBJ1-6; no definite D call. Trimming stripped 2 bases from V and 6 bases from J, with 5 bases between. The germline gives CDR1 MNHEY, CDR2 SVGAGI. The CDR3 is 13 amino acids. CDR3 nucleotide sequence: TGTGCCAGCAGTTACAGGGTTAATTCACCCCTCCACTTT. It is translated as CASSYRVNSPLHF.